This TCR beta chain was profiled in a study of beta chain features in type 1 diabetes. Study-wide background: Regarding age, gender and cell yields, patients proved similar to healthy donors.

Study results and limitations: Insertion counts at VDJ junctions were lower in type 1 diabetes patients, who also showed more deletions there. In every one of the four CD4+ subsets, TCRB CDR3s were moderately but significantly shorter in Type 1 diabetes patients.

In the case of this clone: Its antigen is unknown.

Sorting based on CD45RO/CCR7/CD25/CD127/CD95/CD27 separated CD4+ naive, central memory, regulatory and stem cell-like memory cells. Investigators reverse transcribed all isolated RNA, so they sequenced expressed TCRB transcripts. Naive, central memory and regulatory T cell samples averaged around 3.9 million reads. The data were produced by immunoSEQ multiplex PCR, yet TCRdb's version contains in-frame clones alone and is incomplete. The sample gives 640,000 or so clones, roughly 12% of which show up once; approximately 0.021% is in the top ten. Trimming pared 2 bases from V and 5 bases from J, leaving 9 bases between. The CDR3 extends over 13 amino acids. The germline V gene encodes CDR1 MNHNS and CDR2 SASEGT.

This clonotype was obtained from a man younger than 35 with type 1 diabetes. Sequencing input: naive CD4+ T cells from blood. The chain recombines TRBV6-1 with TRBJ1-2, with D tentatively TRBD1 (6 bases). Here the CDR3 DNA reads TGTGCCAGCAGTGAATCGGGGGCTTATGGCTACACCTTC. It is translated as CASSESGAYGYTF.